One sample yielded the 24 T cell receptor beta chains listed below, sequenced in a study of T cell changes during pregnancy in multiple sclerosis. Sequenced by immunoSEQ multiplex PCR; TCRdb stores in-frame clones only, minus some. Seen here are approximately 130,000 clones, 96% observed once, and the top ten hold 0.44%. This specimen was peripheral blood, taken after pregnancy. These receptors were collected from a female donor with multiple sclerosis, enrolled in a pregnancy study.

This chain joins TRBV10-3 and TRBJ2-3; 9 bases map to TRBD2. Trimming at V came to 3 bases and at J to 5 bases, leaving 9 bases not matched to a gene. Germline V gene data show CDR1 as ENHRY and CDR2 as SYGVKD. This CDR3 comprises 16 residues. The CDR3 sequence: CAISDVLAGTVDTQYF. The CDR3 DNA reads TGTGCCATCAGTGATGTCCTAGCGGGAACGGTAGATACGCAGTATTTT.

The chain uses TRBV27 and TRBJ1-1; 9 bases match TRBD1. This CDR3 is built from 13 residues. Germline CDR1 reads MNHEY; CDR2 reads SMNVEV (reference sequence). With V trimmed by 4 bases and J by 6 bases, 3 bases remained unmatched. The CDR3 reads CASSSRQGAEAFF. The CDR3 DNA is TGTGCCAGCAGTTCTCGACAGGGGGCTGAAGCTTTCTTT.

This chain uses TRBV11-2 with TRBJ2-7, with D possibly being TRBD2 (5 bases). V was shortened by 1 base and J by 4 bases, with 8 bases between the two germline ends. The CDR3 runs to 13 residues. The germline V gene has CDR1 SGHAT and CDR2 FQNNGV. DNA for the CDR3: TGTGCCAGCAGCTTAGGAAAGCGGTACGAGCAGTACTTC. Amino acid sequence: CASSLGKRYEQYF.

The rearrangement links TRBV29-1 to TRBJ2-7, with TRBD1 as a possible D gene (6 bases). V was shortened by 1 base and J by 2 bases, with 6 bases between the two germline ends. The CDR3 runs to 12 residues. CDR1 is SQVTM and CDR2 is ANQGSEA in the germline V gene. The CDR3 loop is CSVEGTAYEQYF. The DNA of the CDR3 is TGCAGCGTTGAAGGGACAGCCTACGAGCAGTACTTC.

Regarding this clone: Other DNA sequences of this sample code for an identical CDR3. CDR3 in DNA: TGTGCCAGCTCACCACTGGGGGGGAACACTGAAGCTTTCTTT. This encodes CASSPLGGNTEAFF. The chain uses TRBV18 and TRBJ1-1, with D possibly TRBD1 on 5 matching bases. V was shortened by 1 base and J by 1 base, with 7 bases between the two germline ends. CDR1 is KGHSH and CDR2 is LQKENI in the germline V gene. This CDR3 has 14 residues.

V is TRBV6-4 and J is TRBJ1-5; the D is unclear. V dropped 5 bases and J dropped 0 bases, with 20 bases sitting between them. Germline CDR1 reads MRHNA; CDR2 reads SNTAGT. CDR3 length: 18 residues. CDR3 bases: TGTGCCAGCAGTTTTCTACAAAGCGCTTCTTATAGCAATCAGCCCCAGCATTTT. Amino acid sequence: CASSFLQSASYSNQPQHF.

J is TRBJ1-3 and V is TRBV18, with D tentatively TRBD1 (6 bases). The V end lost 6 bases, the J end lost 4 bases, and 19 bases lay between the germline ends. The CDR3 is 16 residues long. Germline CDR1 KGHSH, CDR2 LQKENI. CDR3 protein: CASSPPRGANGNTIYF. CDR3 DNA sequence: TGTGCCAGCTCGCCCCCCCGGGGGGCTAACGGAAACACCATATATTTT.

In this sample, this clone turned up a few times. The rearrangement links TRBV9 to TRBJ1-1; the D gene is possibly TRBD1 (6 bases). The CDR3 extends over 14 amino acids. V was cut by 4 bases and J by 1 base, with 11 bases left in between. Germline CDR1 is SGDLS and CDR2 is YYNGEE. The CDR3 here is CASSMTTGNTEAFF. The CDR3 nucleotides read TGTGCCAGCAGCATGACGACAGGGAACACTGAAGCTTTCTTT.

V and J are TRBV5-4 and TRBJ2-5; weak D call: TRBD2 (6 bases). CDR1 is SGHNT, CDR2 YYREEE, per germline (reference sequence). The V end lost 4 bases, the J end lost 13 bases, and 20 bases lay between the germline ends. The CDR3 loop spans 13 amino acids. CDR3 sequence reads: CASSPGLGGAGYF. The CDR3 DNA sequence: TGTGCCAGCAGCCCCGGTTTAGGAGGGGCCGGGTACTTC.

This chain connects TRBV13 to TRBJ2-3; 8 nucleotides agree with TRBD2. V dropped 8 bases and J dropped 2; count of bases not matched to a gene: 12. The V gene's germline CDR1 is PRHDT and CDR2 FYEKMQ (reference sequence). The CDR3 is 16 amino acids. CDR3 amino acids: CASRMTSGGPTDTQYF. The CDR3 DNA reads as TGTGCCAGCCGCATGACCAGCGGGGGCCCCACAGATACGCAGTATTTT.

The genes are TRBV9 and TRBJ2-1, with TRBD2 matching over 10 bases. The CDR3 length is 15 residues. CDR1 and CDR2 (germline): SGDLS, YYNGEE. With V trimmed by 1 base and J by 7 bases, 5 bases remained unmatched. The CDR3 coding sequence is TGTGCCAGCAGCGTAAGGCTAGCGGGAGAGAATGAGCAGTTCTTC. Its translation: CASSVRLAGENEQFF.

The rearrangement links TRBV5-6 to TRBJ1-1; D remains ambiguous. Germline CDR1 and CDR2: SGHDT and YYEEEE. V was trimmed by 2 bases and J by 4 bases, leaving 12 bases between them. CDR3 length: 14 residues. CDR3 loop: CASSFPNRITEAFF. The DNA for the CDR3 is TGTGCCAGCAGCTTCCCTAACAGAATCACTGAAGCTTTCTTT.

The J gene is TRBJ2-1, the V gene TRBV9; D is undetermined. The CDR3 covers 15 residues. The germline V and J ends were trimmed by 3 bases and 0 bases, with 10 bases remaining between them. Germline V CDR1 and CDR2: SGDLS, YYNGEE. The CDR3 DNA reads as TGTGCCAGCAGCGCAGCGAAGAGCTCCTACAATGAGCAGTTCTTC. Amino acids: CASSAAKSSYNEQFF. The entire variable domain, with the rest obtained from reference TRBV9 and TRBJ2-1, is as follows: DSGVTQTPKHLITATGQRVTLRCSPRSGDLSVYWYQQSLDQGLQFLIQYYNGEERAKGNILERFSAQQFPDLHSELNLSSLELGDSALYFCASSAAKSSYNEQFFGPGTRLTVL.

Sample share makes this clone medium-sized. The chain is built from TRBV7-2 and TRBJ2-7, with D maybe TRBD1 (7 bases). Germline V CDR1 and CDR2: SGHTA, FQGNSA. CDR3 length: 16 residues. Trimming stripped 5 bases from V and 2 bases from J, with 19 bases between. CDR3 sequence (DNA): TGTGCCAGCAGCCCCCCCAGGGGGAGGCCGGCCTACGAGCAGTACTTC. Its protein is CASSPPRGRPAYEQYF.

This clone was seen a single time. The chain carries TRBV9 and TRBJ2-1, with D possibly TRBD2 on 5 matching bases. The CDR3 spans 14 residues. CDR1 and CDR2 (germline): SGDLS, YYNGEE. The ends were cut back, 0 bases at V and 7 bases at J, with 11 bases in the middle. In nucleotides, the CDR3 is TGTGCCAGCAGCGTAGGACCAGGCGGGAATGAGCAGTTCTTC. It specifies CASSVGPGGNEQFF.

The V gene is TRBV7-2, the J gene TRBJ2-7, with D possibly TRBD1 on 6 matching bases. The CDR3 extends over 15 amino acids. The V gene lost 1 base and the J gene lost 0 bases, with 10 bases spanning the gap. Germline loops: CDR1 SGHTA, CDR2 FQGNSA. DNA of the CDR3: TGTGCCAGCAGCTTAGGTGGACAGTTCTCCTACGAGCAGTACTTC. This translates into CASSLGGQFSYEQYF.

The chain links TRBV6-1 to TRBJ1-1, with D maybe TRBD1 (6 bases). V was trimmed by 5 bases and J by 2 bases, leaving 15 bases between them. In germline, CDR1 is MNHNS, CDR2 SASEGT. The CDR3 sequence is 15 residues long. CDR3 bases: TGTGCCAGCAGTCCATTGGCTGGGGGCAACACTGAAGCTTTCTTT. Its protein is CASSPLAGGNTEAFF.

The chain is built from TRBV6-5 and TRBJ2-7, with D tentatively TRBD1 (6 bases). This CDR3 spans 15 amino acids. Germline CDR1 and CDR2: MNHEY and SVGAGI. V lost 0 bases and J 3 bases, leaving 12 bases between the germline ends. The chain's CDR3 is CASSYSPKGVYEQYF. DNA of the CDR3: TGTGCCAGCAGTTACTCCCCAAAGGGGGTCTACGAGCAGTACTTC.

This chain links TRBV18 with TRBJ2-1, with D possibly TRBD1 on 6 matching bases. Germline V gene sequence: CDR1 KGHSH, CDR2 LQKENI. The CDR3 sequence is 16 residues long. The V gene lost 0 bases and the J gene lost 8 bases, with 17 bases spanning the gap. This CDR3 is CASSPPLQGMMHEQFF. DNA of the CDR3: TGTGCCAGCTCACCACCGTTACAGGGAATGATGCATGAGCAGTTCTTC.

The gene calls are TRBV6-5 and TRBJ2-7, with a possible D match to TRBD1 (6 bases). This CDR3 spans 15 amino acids. V lost 6 bases and J 1 base, leaving 16 bases between the germline ends. CDR1 MNHEY and CDR2 SVGAGI come from the germline V gene. Written as DNA, the CDR3 is TGTGCCAGCAGCCAAGACAGGTTTAGATCCTACGAGCAGTACTTC. This codes for CASSQDRFRSYEQYF.

This sequence joins TRBV29-1 and TRBJ1-4; weak D call: TRBD1 (5 bases). CDR1 and CDR2 from the germline V gene are SQVTM and ANQGSEA. Trimming pared 4 bases from V and 7 bases from J, leaving 16 bases between. This CDR3 has 14 residues. The CDR3 sequence: CSVGVVGDFEKLFF. CDR3 sequence (DNA): TGCAGCGTTGGTGTGGTAGGGGATTTTGAAAAACTGTTTTTT.

The CDR3 region is CASSLGQGKGNEQFF. The CDR3 DNA reads TGTGCCAGCAGCTTAGGGCAGGGGAAAGGCAATGAGCAGTTCTTC. V and J are TRBV5-6 and TRBJ2-1, with D perhaps TRBD1 (6 bases). The V gene's germline CDR1 is SGHDT and CDR2 YYEEEE. V lost 2 bases and J lost 6, with 15 bases in between. The CDR3 spans 15 residues.

The rearrangement joins TRBV7-8 to TRBJ2-1; TRBD2 agrees at 7 bases. Germline CDR1 is SGHVS and CDR2 is FQNEAQ. CDR3 length: 15 amino acids. With 5 bases clipped from V and 10 bases from J, the junction kept 14 bases outside the gene matches. The CDR3 region has the DNA TGTGCCAGCAGCCCCGTCAGCGGGACGGTCGGGGAGCAGTTCTTC. Translation: CASSPVSGTVGEQFF.

V gene TRBV30 combines with J gene TRBJ2-4, with a tentative D call TRBD1 (6 bases). The ends were cut back, 2 bases at V and 4 bases at J, with 15 bases in the middle. This CDR3 is 15 amino acids long. CDR1 GTSNPN and CDR2 SVGIG come from the germline V gene (reference sequence). CDR3 region: CAWSQVRDIKNIQYF. The CDR3 coding sequence is TGTGCCTGGAGTCAAGTCCGGGACATTAAAAACATTCAGTACTTC.